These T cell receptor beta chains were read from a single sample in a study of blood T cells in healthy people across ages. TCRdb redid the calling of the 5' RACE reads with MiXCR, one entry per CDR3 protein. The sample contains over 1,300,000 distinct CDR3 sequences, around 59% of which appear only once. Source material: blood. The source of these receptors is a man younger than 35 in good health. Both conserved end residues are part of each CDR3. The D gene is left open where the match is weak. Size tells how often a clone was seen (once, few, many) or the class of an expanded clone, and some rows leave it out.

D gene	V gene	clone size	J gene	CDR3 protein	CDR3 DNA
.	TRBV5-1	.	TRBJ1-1	CASSPGWGLDTEAFF	TGCGCCAGCAGCCCCGGATGGGGGTTGGACACTGAAGCTTTCTTT
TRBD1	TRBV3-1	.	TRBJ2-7	CASSPKGTEAYEQYF	TGTGCCAGCAGCCCGAAAGGGACAGAGGCCTACGAGCAGTACTTC
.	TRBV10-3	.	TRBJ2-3	CAVQTKTGASTDTQYF	TGTGCCGTTCAAACTAAGACGGGGGCCAGCACAGATACGCAGTATTTT
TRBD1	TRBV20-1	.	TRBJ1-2	CSASLKRGLVGYGYTF	TGCAGTGCTAGTTTGAAAAGGGGGCTGGTCGGCTATGGCTACACCTTC
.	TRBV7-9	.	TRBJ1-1	CASTLKGDTEAFF	TGTGCCAGCACCCTTAAGGGGGACACTGAAGCTTTCTTT
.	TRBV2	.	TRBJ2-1	CASPAGAREQFF	TGTGCCAGCCCGGCCGGGGCGCGCGAGCAGTTCTTC
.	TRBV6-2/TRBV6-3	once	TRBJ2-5	CASSYFYQETQYF	TGTGCCAGCAGTTACTTCTACCAAGAGACCCAGTACTTC
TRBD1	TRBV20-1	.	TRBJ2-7	CSAGTETMDRGNVYEQYF	TGCAGTGCTGGGACCGAAACTATGGACAGGGGAAACGTCTACGAGCAGTACTTC
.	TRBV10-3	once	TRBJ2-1	CAISDNLSSYNEQFF	TGTGCCATCTCCGACAATCTGAGCTCCTACAATGAGCAGTTCTTC
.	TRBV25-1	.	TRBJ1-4	CASSDTTANLEKLFF	TGTGCCAGCAGTGATACGACGGCTAACTTGGAAAAACTGTTTTTT
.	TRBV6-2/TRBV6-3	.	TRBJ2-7	CASSYSGYYEQYF	TGTGCCAGCAGTTACTCCGGGTACTACGAGCAGTACTTC
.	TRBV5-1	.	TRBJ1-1	CASSLATGTEAFF	TGCGCCAGCAGCTTGGCCACTGGCACTGAAGCTTTCTTT
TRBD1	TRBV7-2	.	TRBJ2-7	CASSDPPGTGFYEQYF	TGTGCCAGCAGCGATCCCCCCGGGACAGGGTTCTACGAGCAGTACTTC
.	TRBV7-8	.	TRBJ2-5	CASSSIGGGETQYF	TGTGCCAGCAGCTCGATCGGGGGCGGGGAGACCCAGTACTTC
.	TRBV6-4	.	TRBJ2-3	CASSDSTHRSERGQYF	TGTGCCAGCAGTGACTCCACCCATCGTAGCGAGAGGGGGCAGTATTTT
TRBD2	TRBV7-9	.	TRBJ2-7	CASSFVGLDGPYEQYF	TGTGCCAGCAGCTTCGTTGGACTAGACGGCCCCTACGAGCAGTACTTC
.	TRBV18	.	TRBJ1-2	CASSPLRAPNCGYTF	TGTGCCAGCTCACCTCTGCGGGCTCCTAACTGTGGCTACACCTTC
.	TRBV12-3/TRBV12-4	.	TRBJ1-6	CASSLGEGSPLHF	TGTGCCAGCAGTTTAGGGGAAGGGTCACCCCTCCACTTT
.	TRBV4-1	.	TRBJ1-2	CASSQEVAGLYGYTF	TGCGCCAGCAGCCAAGAGGTAGCAGGGCTCTATGGCTACACCTTC
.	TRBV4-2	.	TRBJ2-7	CASSQDPPRTVSSYEQYF	TGTGCCAGCAGCCAAGATCCCCCGAGGACAGTATCCTCCTACGAGCAGTACTTC
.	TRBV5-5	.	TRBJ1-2	CASSSFGSKTNYGYTF	TGTGCCAGCAGCAGTTTCGGGTCAAAAACTAACTATGGCTACACCTTC
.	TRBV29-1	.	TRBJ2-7	CSALGLSNYEQYF	TGCAGCGCCCTGGGACTGTCTAATTACGAGCAGTACTTC
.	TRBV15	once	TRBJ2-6	CATRPDSGANVLTF	TGTGCCACCCGGCCAGACTCTGGGGCCAACGTCCTGACTTTC
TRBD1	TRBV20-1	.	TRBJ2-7	CSAGDRGVSYEQYF	TGCAGTGCTGGAGACAGGGGAGTCTCCTACGAGCAGTACTTC
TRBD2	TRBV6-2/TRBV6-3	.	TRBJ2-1	CASNTGTSGYNEQFF	TGTGCCAGCAATACGGGGACTAGCGGTTACAATGAGCAGTTCTTC
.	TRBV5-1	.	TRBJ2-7	CASSLVPYRSTYEQYF	TGCGCCAGCAGCTTGGTTCCATACCGGTCGACATACGAGCAGTACTTC
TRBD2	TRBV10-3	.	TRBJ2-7	CAISVAGDYEQYF	TGTGCCATCAGTGTAGCGGGAGACTACGAGCAGTACTTC
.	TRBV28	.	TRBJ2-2	CASSFMGSSGYTGELFF	TGTGCCAGCAGTTTTATGGGCAGCTCTGGGTACACCGGGGAGCTGTTTTTT
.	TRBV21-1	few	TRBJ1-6	CASSMDRELLNSPLHF	TGTGCCAGCAGCATGGACAGGGAACTCCTTAATTCACCCCTCCACTTT
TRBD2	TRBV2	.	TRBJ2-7	CASKGPGRAERSSYEQYF	TGTGCCAGCAAAGGTCCCGGGAGGGCAGAACGAAGCTCCTACGAGCAGTACTTC
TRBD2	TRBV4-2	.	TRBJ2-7	CASSQEGSTSSTFYEQYF	TGTGCCAGCAGCCAAGAGGGATCGACTAGCTCGACGTTCTACGAGCAGTACTTC
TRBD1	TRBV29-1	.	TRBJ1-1	CSVAGQGGTEAFF	TGCAGCGTGGCCGGACAGGGAGGGACTGAAGCTTTCTTT
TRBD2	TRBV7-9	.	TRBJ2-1	CASSLLTSGQNNEQFF	TGTGCCAGCAGCTTACTGACTAGCGGACAGAACAATGAGCAGTTCTTC
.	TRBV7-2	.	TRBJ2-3	CASRSQTGKPGYF	TGTGCCAGCAGGTCCCAAACTGGCAAGCCCGGGTATTTT
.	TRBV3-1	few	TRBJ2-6	CASSQVSRAVPNSGANVLTF	TGTGCCAGCAGCCAAGTATCCAGGGCAGTCCCCAACTCTGGGGCCAACGTCCTGACTTTC
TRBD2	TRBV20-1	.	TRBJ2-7	CSARGTSGPTYEQYF	TGCAGTGCTAGAGGGACTAGCGGGCCCACCTACGAGCAGTACTTC
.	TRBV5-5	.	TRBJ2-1	CVSSWTASGSYNEQFF	TGTGTCAGCAGCTGGACAGCTTCTGGAAGTTACAATGAGCAGTTCTTC
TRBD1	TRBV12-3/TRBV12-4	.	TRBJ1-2	CASSSVKGAGYGYTF	TGTGCCAGCAGTTCAGTAAAGGGGGCTGGTTATGGCTACACCTTC
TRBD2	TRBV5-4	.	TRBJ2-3	CASSPTSGRAVDTQYF	TGTGCCAGCAGCCCAACTAGCGGGAGGGCCGTAGATACGCAGTATTTT
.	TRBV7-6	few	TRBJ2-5	CASRPNGVQETQYF	TGTGCCAGCAGACCCAACGGGGTACAAGAGACCCAGTACTTC
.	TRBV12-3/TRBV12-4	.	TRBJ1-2	CASSLYPAGYTF	TGTGCCAGCAGTTTATATCCGGCTGGCTACACCTTC
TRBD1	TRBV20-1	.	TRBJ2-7	CSAPGQEAPHEQYF	TGCAGTGCTCCTGGACAGGAGGCTCCTCACGAGCAGTACTTC
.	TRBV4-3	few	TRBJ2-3	CASSQVVVDTQYF	TGCGCCAGCAGCCAAGTAGTAGTGGATACGCAGTATTTT
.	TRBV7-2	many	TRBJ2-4	CASRGSGVIQYF	TGTGCCAGCAGGGGTAGCGGAGTAATTCAGTACTTC
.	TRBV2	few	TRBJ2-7	CASSELHEQYF	TGTGCCAGCAGTGAACTTCACGAGCAGTACTTC
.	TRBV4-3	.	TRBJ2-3	CASSQWGGPSDTQYF	TGCGCCAGCAGCCAGTGGGGGGGGCCATCAGATACGCAGTATTTT
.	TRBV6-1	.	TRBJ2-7	CASSANREVYEQYF	TGTGCCAGCAGTGCCAACAGGGAGGTCTACGAGCAGTACTTC
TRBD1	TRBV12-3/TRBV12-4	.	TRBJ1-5	CASSFTQGDVQPQHF	TGTGCCAGCAGTTTTACACAGGGGGACGTTCAGCCCCAGCATTTT
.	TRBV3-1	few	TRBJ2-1	CASSLEHSYNEQFF	TGTGCCAGCAGCCTCGAGCACTCCTACAATGAGCAGTTCTTC
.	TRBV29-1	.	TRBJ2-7	CSVVQGDYEQYF	TGCAGCGTTGTTCAGGGAGACTACGAGCAGTACTTC
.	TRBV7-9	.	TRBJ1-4	CASSSGLVNEKLFF	TGTGCCAGCAGCTCCGGACTGGTTAATGAAAAACTGTTTTTT